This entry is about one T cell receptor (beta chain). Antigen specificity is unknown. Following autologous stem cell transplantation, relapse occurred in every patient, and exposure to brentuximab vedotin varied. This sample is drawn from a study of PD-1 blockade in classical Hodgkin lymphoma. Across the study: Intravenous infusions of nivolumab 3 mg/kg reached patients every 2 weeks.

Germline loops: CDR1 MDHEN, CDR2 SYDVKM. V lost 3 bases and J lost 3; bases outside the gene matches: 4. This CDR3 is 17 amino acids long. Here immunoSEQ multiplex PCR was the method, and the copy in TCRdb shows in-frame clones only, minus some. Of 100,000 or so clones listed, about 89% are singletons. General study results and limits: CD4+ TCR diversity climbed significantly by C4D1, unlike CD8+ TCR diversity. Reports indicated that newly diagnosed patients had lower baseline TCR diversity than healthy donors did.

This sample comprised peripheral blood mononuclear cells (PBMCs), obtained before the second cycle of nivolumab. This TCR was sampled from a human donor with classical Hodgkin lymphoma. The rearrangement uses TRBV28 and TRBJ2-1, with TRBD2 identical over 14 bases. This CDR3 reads CASSLRLAGGGYNEQFF. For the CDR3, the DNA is TGTGCCAGCAGTTTGCGACTAGCGGGGGGGGGCTACAATGAGCAGTTCTTC.